Below are 32 T cell receptor beta chains sequenced from a single sample in a study of cytomegalovirus exposure and HLA in healthy donors. Only in-frame clones appear in the TCRdb table, and some are missing; sequencing was by immunoSEQ multiplex PCR. The data contain around 150,000 clones, around nine tenths of them singletons. Specimen: PBMCs. These receptors were taken from a woman aged 18-29 years in good health and CMV-seropositive.

In its sample, this clone was seen once. The J gene is TRBJ1-2, the V gene TRBV4-2, with 10 bases fitting TRBD1. The CDR3 contains 16 residues. Germline V lookup: CDR1 LGHNA, CDR2 YNFKEQ. V gave up 6 bases and J gave up 5 bases; unmatched junction bases: 12. The CDR3 nucleotides are TGTGCCAGCAGACTGGTTGCGACAGGGGGCAGGTATGGCTACACCTTC. Translated, it gives CASRLVATGGRYGYTF.

The chain is built from TRBV30 and TRBJ1-3, with D unclear. This CDR3 spans 14 amino acids. The V and J ends lost 0 bases and 4 bases respectively, with 10 bases between them. CDR1 and CDR2 from the germline V gene are GTSNPN and SVGIG (reference sequence). CDR3 in DNA: TGTGCCTGGAGTGTACTAGGCCCCGGAAACACCATATATTTT. Translation gives CAWSVLGPGNTIYF.

The chain employs TRBV7-2 and TRBJ1-5; 7 bases fit TRBD1. V lost 5 bases and J lost 3; bases outside the gene matches: 7. Germline-derived CDR1 and CDR2 are SGHTA and FQGNSA. The CDR3 sequence is 15 residues long. CDR3 sequence: CASSEGTAPNQPQHF. CDR3 in DNA: TGTGCCAGCAGCGAAGGGACAGCTCCCAATCAGCCCCAGCATTTT. Drawing the rest from reference TRBV7-2 and TRBJ1-5, the complete variable domain is GAGVSQSPSNKVTEKGKDVELRCDPISGHTALYWYRQSLGQGLEFLIYFQGNSAPDKSGLPSDRFSAERTGGSVSTLTIQRTQQEDSAVYLCASSEGTAPNQPQHFGDGTRLSIL.

This chain connects TRBV5-1 to TRBJ1-2; no firm D call. V lost 2 bases, J lost 4 bases, and 9 bases lay in between. Germline V lookup: CDR1 SGHRS, CDR2 YFSETQ. The CDR3 has 13 amino acids. CDR3: CASSFEATYGYTF. The CDR3 bases are TGCGCCAGCAGCTTCGAAGCAACCTATGGCTACACCTTC.

V gene TRBV29-1 combines with J gene TRBJ1-5; 7 nucleotides match TRBD1. CDR1 and CDR2 (germline): SQVTM, ANQGSEA. The junction had 6 bases not matched to a gene; V was cut back by 5 bases and J by 2 bases. CDR3 length equals 14 residues. The CDR3 sequence: CSVSEGGGNQPQHF. In DNA, the CDR3 is TGCAGCGTTTCAGAAGGGGGCGGCAATCAGCCCCAGCATTTT.

The rearrangement uses TRBV5-1 and TRBJ2-5; D possibly corresponds to TRBD2 (5 bases). The V end lost 0 bases, the J end lost 3 bases, and 9 bases lay between the germline ends. The CDR3 is 14 amino acids. The germline V gene encodes CDR1 SGHRS and CDR2 YFSETQ. The CDR3 DNA sequence: TGCGCCAGCAGCTTGGGGAGGACGAAAGAGACCCAGTACTTC. Amino acid sequence: CASSLGRTKETQYF.

CDR3 amino acids: CASRPSGSSYEQYF. For the CDR3, the DNA is TGTGCCAGCAGGCCTAGCGGGAGCTCCTACGAGCAGTACTTC. The chain combines TRBV6-6 with TRBJ2-7; 10 bases are a match to TRBD2. CDR3 length: 14 amino acids. Germline V lookup: CDR1 MNHNY, CDR2 SVGAGI (reference sequence). V trimming: 6 bases; J trimming: 0 bases; junction bases outside the gene matches: 2.

V gene TRBV7-9 combines with J gene TRBJ1-2; D gene ambiguous. There are 17 residues in the CDR3. Trimming pared 5 bases from V and 6 bases from J, leaving 25 bases between. Germline CDR1 reads SEHNR; CDR2 reads FQNEAQ (reference sequence). CDR3 sequence reads: CASSPQPRRSGEDGYTF. The DNA of the CDR3 is TGTGCCAGCAGCCCCCAACCCCGTCGCAGCGGCGAGGATGGCTACACCTTC. Full variable domain (missing parts from reference TRBV7-9 and TRBJ1-2): DTGVSQNPRHKITKRGQNVTFRCDPISEHNRLYWYRQTLGQGPEFLTYFQNEAQLEKSRLLSDRFSAERPKGSFSTLEIQRTEQGDSAMYLCASSPQPRRSGEDGYTFGSGTRLTVV.

The gene calls are TRBV30 and TRBJ2-2; 13 nucleotides match TRBD2. The CDR3 runs to 15 residues. V trimming: 5 bases; J trimming: 5 bases; junction bases outside the gene matches: 5. Germline loops: CDR1 GTSNPN, CDR2 SVGIG (reference sequence). The CDR3, as DNA: TGTGCCTGGGGACTAGCGGGAGTCCGGACCGGGGAGCTGTTTTTT. This sequence encodes CAWGLAGVRTGELFF.

The chain links TRBV2 to TRBJ1-2; possible D gene TRBD1, 5 bases. Trimming removed 5 bases at V and 6 bases at J, with 7 bases between. Germline values: CDR1 SNHLY, CDR2 FYNNEI. This CDR3 has 11 amino acids. The CDR3 reads CASSTTDGYTF. The CDR3 region has the DNA TGTGCCAGCAGTACGACAGATGGCTACACCTTC.

The chain couples TRBV15 to TRBJ2-7; 7 bases align to TRBD2. Germline V lookup: CDR1 LNHNV, CDR2 YYDKDF (reference sequence). The CDR3 spans 13 residues. The V segment lost 0 bases and the J segment 12 bases; nucleotides outside the gene matches: 8. The CDR3 loop reads CATSRDRLAGVYF. CDR3 DNA: TGTGCCACCAGCAGAGATAGACTAGCCGGGGTGTACTTC. Full variable domain (remainder filled in from reference TRBV15 and TRBJ2-7): DAMVIQNPRYQVTQFGKPVTLSCSQTLNHNVMYWYQQKSSQAPKLLFHYYDKDFNNEADTPDNFQSRRPNTSFCFLDIRSPGLGDTAMYLCATSRDRLAGVYFGPGTRLTVT.

The V call is TRBV7-2, the J call TRBJ2-5, with TRBD1 as a possible D gene (6 bases). Germline V lookup: CDR1 SGHTA, CDR2 FQGNSA. The V end lost 5 bases, the J end lost 3 bases, and 10 bases lay between the germline ends. The CDR3 length is 13 residues. The CDR3 loop reads CASSQNREETQYF. The CDR3 DNA reads TGTGCCAGCAGCCAGAACAGGGAAGAGACCCAGTACTTC.

The chain joins TRBV5-4 to TRBJ2-5, with 9 bases matching TRBD1. The V segment lost 3 bases and the J segment 5 bases; nucleotides outside the gene matches: 8. Germline V CDR1 and CDR2: SGHNT, YYREEE (reference sequence). There are 15 residues in the CDR3. Here the CDR3 reads CASSSRDRVAETQYF. The CDR3 coding sequence is TGTGCCAGCAGCTCACGGGACAGGGTAGCGGAGACCCAGTACTTC.

The chain links TRBV25-1 to TRBJ2-1; D unclear. Looked up from germline, CDR1 is MGHDK and CDR2 is SYGVNS. Trimming cost V 5 bases and J 3 bases, with 11 bases left between them. The CDR3 runs to 14 residues. The CDR3 region has the DNA TGTGCCAGCAGTTCCCGGTCCGGCTACAATGAGCAGTTCTTC. Amino acids: CASSSRSGYNEQFF.

The chain employs TRBV19 and TRBJ2-7, with 10 bases that match TRBD1. The CDR3 covers 13 residues. In germline, CDR1 is LNHDA, CDR2 SQIVND (reference sequence). After removal of 4 bases from V and 5 bases from J, the junction contained 2 bases not matched to a gene. CDR3 sequence: CASSTGTGDEQYF. As DNA, the CDR3 is TGTGCCAGTAGTACCGGGACAGGGGACGAGCAGTACTTC.

The J gene is TRBJ1-4, the V gene TRBV6-1, with D hard to call. CDR1 and CDR2 from the germline V gene are MNHNS and SASEGT. V was trimmed by 4 bases and J by 0 bases, leaving 9 bases between them. This CDR3 has 15 amino acids. CDR3 residues: CASSAVQTTNEKLFF. CDR3 DNA: TGTGCCAGCAGTGCAGTACAGACAACTAATGAAAAACTGTTTTTT.

The chain couples TRBV7-6 to TRBJ2-1, with 12 bases aligning to TRBD2. This CDR3 contains 21 residues. The ends lost 3 bases at V and 2 bases at J; junction bases unmatched: 17. Germline CDR1 is SGHVS and CDR2 is FNYEAQ. CDR3 nucleotides: TGTGCCAGCAGCTTGAGACTAGCGGGAGCTTCAGGTGTGGCTACCTACAATGAGCAGTTCTTC. Its protein product is CASSLRLAGASGVATYNEQFF.

In nucleotides, the CDR3 is TGTGCCAGCAGCTTATATGGGGCCGGGAACACTGAAGCTTTCTTT. Translating it yields CASSLYGAGNTEAFF. V and J are TRBV7-9 and TRBJ1-1; D is possibly TRBD1 (5 bases). V was trimmed by 2 bases and J by 1 base, leaving 11 bases between them. There are 15 residues in the CDR3. Germline lookup yields CDR1 SEHNR and CDR2 FQNEAQ (reference sequence). The whole variable domain, filled in from reference TRBV7-9 and TRBJ1-1, reads DTGVSQNPRHKITKRGQNVTFRCDPISEHNRLYWYRQTLGQGPEFLTYFQNEAQLEKSRLLSDRFSAERPKGSFSTLEIQRTEQGDSAMYLCASSLYGAGNTEAFFGQGTRLTVV.

V and J are TRBV7-2 and TRBJ1-4; 8 bases are shared with TRBD1. Germline CDR1 reads SGHTA; CDR2 reads FQGNSA. This CDR3 is 16 amino acids long. Trimming removed 3 bases from V and 4 bases from J; junction bases left unmatched: 7. CDR3 sequence: CASSFGDRGLNEKLFF. CDR3 DNA sequence: TGTGCCAGCAGCTTCGGTGACAGGGGCCTTAATGAAAAACTGTTTTTT.

The chain combines TRBV5-1 with TRBJ2-1; maybe TRBD2 (5 bases). CDR3 length equals 13 residues. CDR1 is SGHRS and CDR2 is YFSETQ in the germline V gene. V was clipped by 7 bases and J by 3 bases, with 11 bases between them. CDR3 residues: CASRRADYNEQFF. Written as DNA, the CDR3 is TGCGCCAGCCGCCGAGCGGACTACAATGAGCAGTTCTTC.

The chain combines TRBV27 with TRBJ1-4; D uncertain. Trimming removed 4 bases at V and 3 bases at J, with 3 bases between. The CDR3 runs 12 residues. Germline V gene data show CDR1 as MNHEY and CDR2 as SMNVEV (reference sequence). The CDR3 DNA is TGTGCCAGCAGTTCCGCTAATGAAAAACTGTTTTTT. Its translation: CASSSANEKLFF. Variable domain in full (rest from reference TRBV27 and TRBJ1-4): EAQVTQNPRYLITVTGKKLTVTCSQNMNHEYMSWYRQDPGLGLRQIYYSMNVEVTDKGDVPEGYKVSRKEKRNFPLILESPSPNQTSLYFCASSSANEKLFFGSGTQLSVL.

The rearrangement links TRBV19 to TRBJ2-7, with TRBD2 matching over 9 bases. The V gene end was trimmed by 7 bases and the J gene end by 1 base; junction bases not matched to a gene: 20. CDR3 length: 19 residues. Germline V gene lookup returns CDR1 LNHDA and CDR2 SQIVND (reference sequence). The CDR3 loop is CASMGVREGGRVNSYEQYF. The DNA of the CDR3 is TGTGCCAGTATGGGTGTGAGAGAGGGCGGGAGGGTTAATTCCTACGAGCAGTACTTC.

The CDR3 loop is CASRSGQIGAYSGNTIYF. DNA of the CDR3: TGTGCCAGTAGATCCGGACAAATAGGGGCCTACTCTGGAAACACCATATATTTT. The chain joins TRBV19 to TRBJ1-3, with D perhaps matching TRBD1 (5 bases). Trimming took 6 bases from V and 0 from J, leaving 21 bases between them. The CDR3 has 18 residues. The V gene's germline CDR1 is LNHDA and CDR2 SQIVND (reference sequence).

The V and J genes are TRBV11-3 and TRBJ2-7; D possibly corresponds to TRBD2 (6 bases). The CDR3 is 14 residues long. The V end was cut by 4 bases, the J end by 7 bases, with 17 bases between. Germline V gene sequence: CDR1 SGHNT, CDR2 YENEEA. CDR3 residues: CASSSDYPGEEQYF. In nucleotides, the CDR3 is TGTGCCAGCAGCTCGGACTACCCGGGGGAGGAGCAGTACTTC.

The V and J genes are TRBV6-5 and TRBJ2-1, with 7 positions matching TRBD1. The CDR3 covers 14 residues. V was clipped by 2 bases and J by 4 bases; unmatched bases: 2. The germline V gene encodes CDR1 MNHEY and CDR2 SVGAGI. Here the CDR3 reads CASSYGTEYNEQFF. CDR3 DNA sequence: TGTGCCAGCAGTTACGGGACAGAGTACAATGAGCAGTTCTTC.

The chain links TRBV6-5 to TRBJ1-5, with D uncertain. This CDR3 has 15 amino acids. Between the trimmed V and J ends, which lost 6 bases and 5 bases, there was a span of 17 bases. Germline CDR1 MNHEY, CDR2 SVGAGI. CDR3 DNA sequence: TGTGCCAGCAGCTCCCATGGGCGCTATGATCAGCCCCAGCATTTT. Amino acid sequence: CASSSHGRYDQPQHF.

The chain uses TRBV18 and TRBJ2-7; the match to TRBD1 covers 7 bases. This CDR3 region has 15 residues. Trimming at V came to 6 bases and at J to 0 bases, leaving 8 bases not matched to a gene. Germline V gene lookup returns CDR1 KGHSH and CDR2 LQKENI. This CDR3 reads CASSPWTGGSYEQYF. The CDR3, as DNA: TGTGCCAGCTCTCCATGGACAGGTGGCTCCTACGAGCAGTACTTC. The complete variable domain, with remaining parts taken from reference TRBV18 and TRBJ2-7, reads NAGVMQNPRHLVRRRGQEARLRCSPMKGHSHVYWYRQLPEEGLKFMVYLQKENIIDESGMPKERFSAEFPKEGPSILRIQQVVRGDSAAYFCASSPWTGGSYEQYFGPGTRLTVT.

This clone has only one observation. The chain has TRBV11-2 and TRBJ1-1; D is undetermined. Germline assignment: CDR1 SGHAT and CDR2 FQNNGV. The CDR3 consists of 14 residues. V lost 1 base to trimming and J lost 5 bases, with 11 bases between them. The DNA for the CDR3 is TGTGCCAGCAGCTTAGGCTCTAGACGGACTGAAGCTTTCTTT. Amino acid sequence: CASSLGSRRTEAFF.

This clone was picked up a small number of times. This chain joins TRBV7-9 and TRBJ1-1; no firm D call. The CDR3 is 15 residues long. The ends were cut back, 0 bases at V and 7 bases at J, with 15 bases in the middle. From germline, CDR1 is SEHNR and CDR2 FQNEAQ (reference sequence). The CDR3 coding sequence is TGTGCCAGCAGCTTAGCGATCTCGGGTAGTGGTGAAGCTTTCTTT. Protein: CASSLAISGSGEAFF. The full variable domain, completed using reference TRBV7-9 and TRBJ1-1, is DTGVSQNPRHKITKRGQNVTFRCDPISEHNRLYWYRQTLGQGPEFLTYFQNEAQLEKSRLLSDRFSAERPKGSFSTLEIQRTEQGDSAMYLCASSLAISGSGEAFFGQGTRLTVV.

As for this clone: This CDR3 is also generated by other DNA sequences in the sample. V is TRBV28 and J is TRBJ2-7; 8 bases are shared with TRBD1. This CDR3 is 14 amino acids long. The V segment lost 5 bases and the J segment 0 bases; nucleotides outside the gene matches: 3. Looked up from germline, CDR1 is MDHEN and CDR2 is SYDVKM. This CDR3 reads CASSLTGGSYEQYF. The CDR3 DNA is TGTGCCAGCAGTCTCACAGGGGGCTCCTACGAGCAGTACTTC.

The chain carries TRBV9 and TRBJ2-7, with 8 bases identical to TRBD1. V was clipped by 4 bases and J by 3 bases; unmatched bases: 9. Per germline, CDR1 SGDLS and CDR2 YYNGEE. This CDR3 is built from 15 residues. CDR3 in DNA: TGTGCCAGCAGCCCCCGACAGGGGCCCAACTACGAGCAGTACTTC. This gives the protein CASSPRQGPNYEQYF.

The sample holds a few counts of this clone. This chain links TRBV7-8 with TRBJ2-2, with 8 bases identical to TRBD2. The CDR3 contains 16 residues. The J segment lost 7 bases and the V segment lost 1 base, leaving 8 bases of the junction unmatched. Germline CDR1 and CDR2: SGHVS and FQNEAQ. The DNA of the CDR3 is TGTGCCAGCAGCTTAGTTCAAGCGGGAGTGCACGGGGAGCTGTTTTTT. Protein: CASSLVQAGVHGELFF. Variable domain in full (rest from reference TRBV7-8 and TRBJ2-2): GAGVSQSPRYKVAKRGQDVALRCDPISGHVSLFWYQQALGQGPEFLTYFQNEAQLDKSGLPSDRFFAERPEGSVSTLKIQRTQQEDSAVYLCASSLVQAGVHGELFFGEGSRLTVL.